The rows below give T cell receptor beta chains drawn from one sample of a study of cytotoxic CD8 clonotypes in ibrutinib-treated CLL. TCRdb's copy holds only in-frame clones and misses some; the assay was immunoSEQ multiplex PCR. The data hold roughly 250,000 clones, with under 75% observed a single time. This specimen consisted of PBMCs, obtained after 24 months of ibrutinib treatment. These receptors all come from a human donor with chronic lymphocytic leukemia. CDR3s include the opening cysteine and the closing phenylalanine or tryptophan. A D gene is named only where the DNA matches it firmly. Some rows have no size entry. The others give once, few or many, or a class for an expanded clone.

>TRBJ2-7|.|TRBV28|.
CASSSLPTKGEQYF
TGTGCCAGCAGTTCCCTCCCGACTAAAGGAGAGCAGTACTTC
>TRBJ1-2|few|TRBV29-1|.
CSVDRTASNYGYTF
TGCAGCGTTGATAGGACAGCCTCTAACTATGGCTACACCTTC
>TRBJ2-3|.|TRBV28|.
CASSLQPTDTQYF
TGTGCCAGCAGTTTACAACCCACAGATACGCAGTATTTT
>TRBJ1-2|.|TRBV18|.
CASSPQGAAHNYGYTF
TGTGCCAGCTCACCTCAAGGAGCAGCTCACAACTATGGCTACACCTTC
>TRBJ1-5|.|TRBV7-3|.
CASSLTEDQPQHF
TGTGCCAGCAGTCTGACAGAGGATCAGCCCCAGCATTTT
>TRBJ2-1|.|TRBV2|TRBD2
CATELAGSSGEQFF
TGTGCCACCGAACTAGCGGGGAGTTCGGGTGAGCAGTTCTTC
>TRBJ2-3|.|TRBV29-1|.
CSGTGEQASTDTQYF
TGCAGCGGGACCGGGGAGCAGGCTAGCACAGATACGCAGTATTTT
>TRBJ2-5|once|TRBV15|TRBD2
CATSGRLAGQETQYF
TGTGCCACCAGCGGCCGACTAGCGGGGCAAGAGACCCAGTACTTC
>TRBJ2-2|.|TRBV4-3|.
CASSPQPSGELFF
TGCGCCAGCAGCCCCCAGCCGTCCGGGGAGCTGTTTTTT
>TRBJ2-1|.|TRBV5-6|TRBD2
CASSFEGLQFF
TGTGCCAGCAGCTTTGAGGGACTACAGTTCTTC
>TRBJ1-5|.|TRBV6-5|TRBD1
CASSYSGQGHQPQHF
TGTGCCAGCAGTTACAGCGGACAGGGTCATCAGCCCCAGCATTTT
>TRBJ2-2|few|TRBV9|TRBD1
CASGDRGNTGELFF
TGTGCCAGCGGAGACAGGGGTAACACCGGGGAGCTGTTTTTT
>TRBJ1-5|.|TRBV6-1|.
CASRAGGNFNQPQHF
TGTGCCAGCCGAGCGGGCGGAAACTTCAATCAGCCCCAGCATTTT
>TRBJ1-1|.|TRBV7-8|.
CASSLERFREWTEAFF
TGTGCCAGCAGCTTAGAACGTTTTCGGGAGTGGACTGAAGCTTTCTTT
>TRBJ1-3|many|TRBV5-6|.
CASSSENRNSGNTIYF
TGTGCCAGCAGCTCCGAAAACAGGAACTCTGGAAACACCATATATTTT
>TRBJ2-3|.|TRBV7-9|TRBD2
CASSLSATSVTDTQYF
TGTGCCAGCAGCTTATCAGCGACTAGCGTCACAGATACGCAGTATTTT
>TRBJ2-7|.|TRBV7-9|.
CASSLAGGIYEQYF
TGTGCCAGCAGCTTAGCAGGGGGTATATACGAGCAGTACTTC
>TRBJ1-2|.|TRBV28|TRBD1
CASSPGQGYGYTF
TGTGCCAGCAGCCCGGGACAGGGGTATGGCTACACCTTC
>TRBJ2-1|few|TRBV30|.
CAWSSGVYNEQFF
TGTGCCTGGAGTAGCGGTGTTTACAATGAGCAGTTCTTC
>TRBJ1-2|few|TRBV6-5|.
CASSYSSTALGYGYTF
TGTGCCAGCAGTTACTCGTCTACCGCTTTGGGCTATGGCTACACCTTC
>TRBJ1-4|once|TRBV28|.
CASSAEDSGEKLFF
TGTGCCAGCAGTGCTGAGGACAGTGGGGAAAAACTGTTTTTT
>TRBJ2-2|.|TRBV7-9|.
CASSYSGDTGELFF
TGTGCCAGCAGCTATAGCGGTGACACCGGGGAGCTGTTTTTT
>TRBJ1-1|few|TRBV30|.
CAWSQEGEAFF
TGTGCCTGGAGCCAGGAGGGTGAAGCTTTCTTT
>TRBJ2-7|.|TRBV27|TRBD1
CASRTGDNYEQYF
TGTGCCAGCAGGACAGGGGACAACTACGAGCAGTACTTC
>TRBJ1-1|few|TRBV5-1|.
CASSGTGEAFF
TGCGCCAGCAGCGGGACCGGTGAAGCTTTCTTT
>TRBJ2-7|.|TRBV4-1|.
CASSPMTGATDEQYF
TGCGCCAGCAGCCCTATGACGGGGGCAACGGACGAGCAGTACTTC
>TRBJ2-3|.|TRBV21-1|.
CASSFRTGPSTDTQYF
TGTGCCAGCAGCTTCCGGACAGGACCTAGCACAGATACGCAGTATTTT
>TRBJ2-7|.|TRBV27|.
CASSLRLTSYEQYF
TGTGCCAGCAGTTTACGACTAACCTCCTACGAGCAGTACTTC
>TRBJ2-5|.|TRBV27|TRBD2
CASSFSGRAETQYF
TGTGCCAGCAGTTTTAGCGGGAGGGCAGAGACCCAGTACTTC
>TRBJ1-1|few|TRBV7-3|TRBD1
CASSSQPGQGVTEAFF
TGTGCCAGCAGCTCCCAACCGGGACAGGGGGTGACTGAAGCTTTCTTT
>TRBJ1-5|.|TRBV2|.
CASSADSNQPQHF
TGTGCCAGCAGCGCCGATAGCAATCAGCCCCAGCATTTT
>TRBJ2-7|.|TRBV9|TRBD2
CASSPTSGSINEQYF
TGTGCCAGCAGCCCGACTAGCGGGAGTATCAACGAGCAGTACTTC
>TRBJ1-5|.|TRBV30|.
CAWSRDSSNQPQHF
TGTGCCTGGAGTCGAGACAGTAGCAATCAGCCCCAGCATTTT
>TRBJ1-2|few|TRBV5-1|.
CASSSNRDGYTF
TGCGCCAGCAGCTCAAACAGGGATGGCTACACCTTC
>TRBJ2-2|.|TRBV5-1|TRBD2
CASSPLAGVNTGELFF
TGCGCCAGCAGCCCACTAGCGGGGGTGAACACCGGGGAGCTGTTTTTT